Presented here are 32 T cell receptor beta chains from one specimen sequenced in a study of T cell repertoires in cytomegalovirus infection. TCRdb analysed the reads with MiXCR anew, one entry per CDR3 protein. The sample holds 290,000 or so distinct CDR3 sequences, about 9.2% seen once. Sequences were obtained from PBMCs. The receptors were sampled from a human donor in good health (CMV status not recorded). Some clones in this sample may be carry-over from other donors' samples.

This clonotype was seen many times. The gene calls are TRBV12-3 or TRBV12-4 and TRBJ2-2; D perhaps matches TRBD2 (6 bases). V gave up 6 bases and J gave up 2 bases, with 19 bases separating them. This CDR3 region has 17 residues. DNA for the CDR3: TGTGCCAGCAGCCCATTTTTAGGGGACTTCAACACCGGGGAGCTGTTTTTT. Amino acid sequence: CASSPFLGDFNTGELFF.

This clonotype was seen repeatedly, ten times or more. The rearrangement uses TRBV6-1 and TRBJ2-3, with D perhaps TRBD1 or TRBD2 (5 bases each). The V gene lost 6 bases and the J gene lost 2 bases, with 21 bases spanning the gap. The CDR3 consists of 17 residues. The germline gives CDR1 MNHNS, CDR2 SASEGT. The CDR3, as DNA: TGTGCCAGCAGACCGGGACGAATTTCTGTAATCACAGATACGCAGTATTTT. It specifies CASRPGRISVITDTQYF.

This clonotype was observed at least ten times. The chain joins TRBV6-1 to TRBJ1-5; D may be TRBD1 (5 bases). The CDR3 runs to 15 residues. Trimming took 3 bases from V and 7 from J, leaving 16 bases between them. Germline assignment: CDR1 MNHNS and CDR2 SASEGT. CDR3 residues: CASSEGHRDVQPQHF. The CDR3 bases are TGTGCCAGCAGTGAGGGGCACCGGGACGTACAGCCCCAGCATTTT.

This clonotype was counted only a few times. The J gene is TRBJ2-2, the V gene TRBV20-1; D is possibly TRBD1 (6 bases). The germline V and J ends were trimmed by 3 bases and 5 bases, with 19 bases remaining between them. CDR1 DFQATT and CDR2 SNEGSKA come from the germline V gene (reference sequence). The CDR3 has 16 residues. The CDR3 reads CSASIRFRGRTGELFF. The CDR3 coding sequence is TGCAGTGCTAGTATAAGGTTCAGGGGTAGGACCGGGGAGCTGTTTTTT.

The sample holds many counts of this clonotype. CDR3 sequence: CASSPETYEQYF. In DNA, the CDR3 is TGTGCCAGCAGCCCCGAAACCTACGAGCAGTACTTC. The V call is TRBV7-2, the J call TRBJ2-7, with no clear D. V lost 5 bases and J lost 2, with 7 bases in between. CDR3 length equals 12 residues. The germline gives CDR1 SGHTA, CDR2 FQGNSA. The full variable domain, its missing parts supplied by reference TRBV7-2 and TRBJ2-7, is GAGVSQSPSNKVTEKGKDVELRCDPISGHTALYWYRQSLGQGLEFLIYFQGNSAPDKSGLPSDRFSAERTGGSVSTLTIQRTQQEDSAVYLCASSPETYEQYFGPGTRLTVT.

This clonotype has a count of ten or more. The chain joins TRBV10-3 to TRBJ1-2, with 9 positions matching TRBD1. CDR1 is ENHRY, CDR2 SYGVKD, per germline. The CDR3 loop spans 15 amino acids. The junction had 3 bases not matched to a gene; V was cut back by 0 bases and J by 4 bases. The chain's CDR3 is CAISESGTGTYGYTF. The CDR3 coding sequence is TGTGCCATCAGTGAGTCGGGGACAGGGACCTATGGCTACACCTTC.

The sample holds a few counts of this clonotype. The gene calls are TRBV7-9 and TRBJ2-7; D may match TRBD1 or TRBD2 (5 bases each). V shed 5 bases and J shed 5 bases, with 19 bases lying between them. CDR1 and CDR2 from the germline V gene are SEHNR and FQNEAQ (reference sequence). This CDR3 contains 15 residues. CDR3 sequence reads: CASSLSRGFGDEQYF. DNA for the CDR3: TGTGCCAGCAGCCTATCGAGGGGCTTCGGGGACGAGCAGTACTTC.

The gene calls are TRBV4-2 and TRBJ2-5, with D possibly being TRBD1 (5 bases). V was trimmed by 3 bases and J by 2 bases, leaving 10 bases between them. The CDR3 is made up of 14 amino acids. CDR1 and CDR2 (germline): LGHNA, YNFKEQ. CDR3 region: CASSQIDRQETQYF. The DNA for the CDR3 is TGTGCCAGCAGCCAGATAGACAGACAAGAGACCCAGTACTTC.

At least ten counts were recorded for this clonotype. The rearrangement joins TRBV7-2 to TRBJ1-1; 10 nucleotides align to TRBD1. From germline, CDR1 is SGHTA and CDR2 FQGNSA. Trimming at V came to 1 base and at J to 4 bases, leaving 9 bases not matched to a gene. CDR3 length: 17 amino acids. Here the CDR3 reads CASSLGDRGISGTEAFF. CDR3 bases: TGTGCCAGCAGCTTAGGGGACAGGGGCATAAGTGGCACTGAAGCTTTCTTT. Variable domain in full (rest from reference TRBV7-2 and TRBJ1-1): GAGVSQSPSNKVTEKGKDVELRCDPISGHTALYWYRQSLGQGLEFLIYFQGNSAPDKSGLPSDRFSAERTGGSVSTLTIQRTQQEDSAVYLCASSLGDRGISGTEAFFGQGTRLTVV.

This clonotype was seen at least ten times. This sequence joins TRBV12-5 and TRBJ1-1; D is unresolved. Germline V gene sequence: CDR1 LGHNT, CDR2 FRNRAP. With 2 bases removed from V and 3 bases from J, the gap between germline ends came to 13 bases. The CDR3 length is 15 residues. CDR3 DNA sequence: TGTGCTAGTGGTTTGAGGGCAGGTGGGGACACTGAAGCTTTCTTT. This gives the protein CASGLRAGGDTEAFF.

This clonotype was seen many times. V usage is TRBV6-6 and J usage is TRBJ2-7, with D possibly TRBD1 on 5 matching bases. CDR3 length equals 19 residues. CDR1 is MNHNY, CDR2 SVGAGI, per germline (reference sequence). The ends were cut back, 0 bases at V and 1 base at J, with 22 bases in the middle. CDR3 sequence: CASSYSNGFVGRGSYEQYV. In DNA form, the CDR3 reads TGTGCCAGCAGTTACTCGAACGGGTTCGTGGGGCGAGGATCCTACGAGCAGTACGTC.

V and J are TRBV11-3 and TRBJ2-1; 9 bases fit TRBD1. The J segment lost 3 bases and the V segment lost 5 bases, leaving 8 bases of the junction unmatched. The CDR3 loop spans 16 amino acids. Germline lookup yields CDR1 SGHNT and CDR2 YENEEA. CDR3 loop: CASSQAGQGRYNEQFF. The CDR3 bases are TGTGCCAGCAGCCAAGCGGGACAGGGACGCTACAATGAGCAGTTCTTC.

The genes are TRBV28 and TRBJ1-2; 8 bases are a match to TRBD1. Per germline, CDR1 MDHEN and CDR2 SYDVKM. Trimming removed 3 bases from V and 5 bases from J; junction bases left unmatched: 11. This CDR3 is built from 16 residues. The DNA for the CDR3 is TGTGCCAGCAGTTTCTCCGGACAGGGTCCAAATTATGGCTACACCTTC. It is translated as CASSFSGQGPNYGYTF.

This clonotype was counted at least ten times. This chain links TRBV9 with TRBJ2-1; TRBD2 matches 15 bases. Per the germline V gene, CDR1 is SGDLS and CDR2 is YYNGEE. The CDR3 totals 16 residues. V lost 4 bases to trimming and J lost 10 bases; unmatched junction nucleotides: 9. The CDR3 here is CASSLGLAGGPKEQFF. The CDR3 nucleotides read TGTGCCAGCAGCCTAGGACTAGCGGGGGGGCCAAAGGAGCAGTTCTTC.

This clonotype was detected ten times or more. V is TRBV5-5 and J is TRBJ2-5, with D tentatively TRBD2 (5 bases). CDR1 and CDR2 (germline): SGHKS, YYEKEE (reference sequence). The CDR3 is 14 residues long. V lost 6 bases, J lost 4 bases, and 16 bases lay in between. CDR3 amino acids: CASILPGGRETQYF. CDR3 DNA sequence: TGTGCCAGCATTCTCCCCGGCGGGCGAGAGACCCAGTACTTC.

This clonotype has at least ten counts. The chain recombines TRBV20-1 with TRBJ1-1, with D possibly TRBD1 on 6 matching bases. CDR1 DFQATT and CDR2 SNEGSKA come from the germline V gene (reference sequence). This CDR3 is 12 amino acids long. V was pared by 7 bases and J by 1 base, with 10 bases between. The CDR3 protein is CSGRTANTEAFF. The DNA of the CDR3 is TGCAGTGGACGGACAGCGAACACTGAAGCTTTCTTT.

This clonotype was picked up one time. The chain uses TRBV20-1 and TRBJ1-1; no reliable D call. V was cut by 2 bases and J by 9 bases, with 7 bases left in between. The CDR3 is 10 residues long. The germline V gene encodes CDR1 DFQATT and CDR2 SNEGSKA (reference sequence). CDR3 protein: CSARNGKAFF. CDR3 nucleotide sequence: TGCAGTGCTAGAAACGGTAAAGCTTTCTTT.

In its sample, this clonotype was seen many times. The CDR3 nucleotides read TGTGCCAGCAGCTTAACTAAGATTAGCAATCAGCCCCAGCATTTT. Its translation: CASSLTKISNQPQHF. The V gene is TRBV7-2, the J gene TRBJ1-5; D gene unclear. CDR1 SGHTA and CDR2 FQGNSA come from the germline V gene. Trimming took off 2 bases at V and 0 bases at J, with 8 bases between the two ends. CDR3 length: 15 residues. Looking up the rest from reference TRBV7-2 and TRBJ1-5 gives the full variable domain: GAGVSQSPSNKVTEKGKDVELRCDPISGHTALYWYRQSLGQGLEFLIYFQGNSAPDKSGLPSDRFSAERTGGSVSTLTIQRTQQEDSAVYLCASSLTKISNQPQHFGDGTRLSIL.

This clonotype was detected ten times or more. CDR3 nucleotides: TGTGCCAGCAGCACCCCGACAGCATCGCTATCGATGAACACTGAAGCTTTCTTT. It specifies CASSTPTASLSMNTEAFF. The chain has TRBV7-9 and TRBJ1-1, with a tentative D call TRBD1 (5 bases). Germline lookup yields CDR1 SEHNR and CDR2 FQNEAQ (reference sequence). This CDR3 is 18 amino acids long. Trimming took 5 bases from V and 0 from J, leaving 22 bases between them.

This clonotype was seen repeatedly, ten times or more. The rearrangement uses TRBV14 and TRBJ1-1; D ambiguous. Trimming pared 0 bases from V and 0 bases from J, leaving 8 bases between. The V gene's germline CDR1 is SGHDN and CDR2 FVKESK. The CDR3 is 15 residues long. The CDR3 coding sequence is TGTGCCAGCAGCCAAGATCTCTTCATGAACACTGAAGCTTTCTTT. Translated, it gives CASSQDLFMNTEAFF. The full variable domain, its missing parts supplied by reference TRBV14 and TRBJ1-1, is EAGVTQFPSHSVIEKGQTVTLRCDPISGHDNLYWYRRVMGKEIKFLLHFVKESKQDESGMPNNRFLAERTGGTYSTLKVQPAELEDSGVYFCASSQDLFMNTEAFFGQGTRLTVV.

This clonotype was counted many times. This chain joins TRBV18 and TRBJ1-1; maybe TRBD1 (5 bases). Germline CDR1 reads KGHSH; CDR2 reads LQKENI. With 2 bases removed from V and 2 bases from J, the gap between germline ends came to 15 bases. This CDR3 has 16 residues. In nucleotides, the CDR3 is TGTGCCAGCTCACCATTTTTCCGGGACGCTAACACTGAAGCTTTCTTT. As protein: CASSPFFRDANTEAFF.

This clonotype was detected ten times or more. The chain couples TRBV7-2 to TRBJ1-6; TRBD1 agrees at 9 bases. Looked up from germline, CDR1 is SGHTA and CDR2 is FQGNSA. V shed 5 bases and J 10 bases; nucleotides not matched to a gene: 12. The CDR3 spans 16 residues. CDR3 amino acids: CASSHRTGVNWSPLHF. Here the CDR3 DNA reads TGTGCCAGCAGCCACAGGACAGGGGTTAATTGGTCACCCCTCCACTTT.

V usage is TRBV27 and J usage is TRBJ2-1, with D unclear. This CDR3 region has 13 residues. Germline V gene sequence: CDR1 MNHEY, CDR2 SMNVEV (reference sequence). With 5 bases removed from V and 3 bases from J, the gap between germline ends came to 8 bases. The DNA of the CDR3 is TGTGCCAGCAGTGAATACGGCTACAATGAGCAGTTCTTC. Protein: CASSEYGYNEQFF.

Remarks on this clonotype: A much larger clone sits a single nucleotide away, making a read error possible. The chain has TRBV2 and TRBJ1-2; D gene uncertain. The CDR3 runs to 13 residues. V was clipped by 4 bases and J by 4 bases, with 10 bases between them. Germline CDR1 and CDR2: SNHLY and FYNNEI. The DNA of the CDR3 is TGTGCCAGCAGTGGAAGACGGAGCTATGGCTACACCTTC. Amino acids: CASSGRRSYGYTF.

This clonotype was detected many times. CDR3 in DNA: TGTGCCAGCAGCCCTAGGACTAGCGGGAATTACGAGCAGTACTTC. Encoded protein: CASSPRTSGNYEQYF. The V call is TRBV11-1, the J call TRBJ2-7; 12 positions agree with TRBD2. Germline V gene sequence: CDR1 SGHAT, CDR2 FQDESV (reference sequence). J was trimmed by 4 bases and V by 5 bases; bases with no gene match: 6. This CDR3 region has 15 residues.

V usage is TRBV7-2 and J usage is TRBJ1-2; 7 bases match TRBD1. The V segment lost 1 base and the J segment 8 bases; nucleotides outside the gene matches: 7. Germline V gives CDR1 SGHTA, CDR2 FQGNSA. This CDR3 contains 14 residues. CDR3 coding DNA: TGTGCCAGCAGCTTAGGTACAGGGGCGGTCGGCTACACCTTC. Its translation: CASSLGTGAVGYTF.

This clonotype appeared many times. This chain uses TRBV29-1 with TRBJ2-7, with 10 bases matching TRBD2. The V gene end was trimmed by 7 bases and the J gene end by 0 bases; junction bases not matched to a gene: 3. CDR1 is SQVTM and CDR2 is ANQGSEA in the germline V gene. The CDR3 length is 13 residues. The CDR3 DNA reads TGCAGCGCACTAGCGGGGAGCTCCTACGAGCAGTACTTC. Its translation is CSALAGSSYEQYF.

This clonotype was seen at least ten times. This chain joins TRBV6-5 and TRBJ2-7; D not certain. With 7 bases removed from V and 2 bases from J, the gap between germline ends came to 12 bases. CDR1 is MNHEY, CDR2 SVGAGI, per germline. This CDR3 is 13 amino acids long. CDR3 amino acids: CASTQAGAYEQYF. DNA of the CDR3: TGTGCCAGCACGCAAGCTGGGGCCTACGAGCAGTACTTC.

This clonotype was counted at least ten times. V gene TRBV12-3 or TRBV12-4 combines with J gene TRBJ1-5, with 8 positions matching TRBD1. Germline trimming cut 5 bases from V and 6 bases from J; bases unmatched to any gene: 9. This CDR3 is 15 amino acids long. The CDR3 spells CASSPHQGAGQPQHF. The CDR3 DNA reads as TGTGCCAGCAGTCCACACCAGGGGGCGGGTCAGCCCCAGCATTTT.

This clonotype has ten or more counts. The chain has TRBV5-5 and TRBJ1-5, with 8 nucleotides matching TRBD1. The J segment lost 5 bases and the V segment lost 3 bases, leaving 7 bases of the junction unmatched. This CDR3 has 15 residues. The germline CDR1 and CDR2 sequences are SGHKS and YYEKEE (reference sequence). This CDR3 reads CASSWTTGGDQPQHF. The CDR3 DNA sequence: TGTGCCAGCAGCTGGACCACAGGGGGGGATCAGCCCCAGCATTTT.

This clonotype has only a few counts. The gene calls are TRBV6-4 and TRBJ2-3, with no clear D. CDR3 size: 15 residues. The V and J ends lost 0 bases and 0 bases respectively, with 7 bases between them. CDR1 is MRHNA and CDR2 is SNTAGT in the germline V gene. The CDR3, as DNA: TGTGCCAGCAGTGACTCGCTAGGGAGCACAGATACGCAGTATTTT. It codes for CASSDSLGSTDTQYF.

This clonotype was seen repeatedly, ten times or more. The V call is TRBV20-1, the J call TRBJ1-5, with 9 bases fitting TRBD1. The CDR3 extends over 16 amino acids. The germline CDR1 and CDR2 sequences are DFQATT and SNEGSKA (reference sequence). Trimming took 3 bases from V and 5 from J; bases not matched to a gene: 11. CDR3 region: CSASSPGQGRYQPQHF. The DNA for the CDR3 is TGCAGTGCTAGTTCCCCAGGACAGGGGAGATATCAGCCCCAGCATTTT.